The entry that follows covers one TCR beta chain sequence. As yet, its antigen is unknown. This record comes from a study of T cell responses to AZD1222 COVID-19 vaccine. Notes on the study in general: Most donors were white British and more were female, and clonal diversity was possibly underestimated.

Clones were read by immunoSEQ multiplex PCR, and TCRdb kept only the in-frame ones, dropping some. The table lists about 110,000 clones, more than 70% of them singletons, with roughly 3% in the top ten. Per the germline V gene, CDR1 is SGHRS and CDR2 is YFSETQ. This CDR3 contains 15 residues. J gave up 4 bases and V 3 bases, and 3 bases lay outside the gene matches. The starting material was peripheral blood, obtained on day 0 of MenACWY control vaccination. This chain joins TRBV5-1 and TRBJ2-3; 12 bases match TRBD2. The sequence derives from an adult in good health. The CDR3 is CASSSWTSGADTQYF. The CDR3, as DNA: TGCGCCAGCAGCTCCTGGACTAGCGGGGCAGATACGCAGTATTTT.